The 8 T cell receptor beta chains below come from one sample, sequenced in a study of T cell changes during pregnancy in multiple sclerosis (dated by TCRdb to the late 2010s). Preparation of the library involved the immunoSEQ multiplex PCR assay. In TCRdb, the immuneACCESS table is reduced to in-frame sequences with V and J assigned. These tables do not hold every clone; where another copy was compared, an unresolved V gene accounts for under half, and the others remain unexplained. Counted in this sample were roughly 69,000 clones; about 91% of them appeared once. The ten largest clones add up to roughly 0.29% of the sample. Sequencing was performed on CD4+ T cells from peripheral blood mononuclear cells, taken in the third trimester of pregnancy. The receptor set was obtained from a female donor in good health, enrolled as a control in a pregnancy study.

In this sample, this clone turned up once. The chain joins TRBV7-3 to TRBJ2-3, with 9 positions matching TRBD2. The CDR3 sequence is 16 residues long. The germline CDR1 and CDR2 sequences are SGHTA and FQGTGA. J gave up 0 bases and V 3 bases, and 4 bases lay outside the gene matches. The CDR3 DNA follows: TGTGCCAGCAGCTTGACTAGCGGAACTAGCACAGATACGCAGTATTTT. Protein product: CASSLTSGTSTDTQYF.

The chain employs TRBV12-5 and TRBJ1-2, with a weak D call TRBD1 (6 bases). Between the trimmed V and J ends, which lost 5 bases and 8 bases, there was a span of 18 bases. CDR1 LGHNT and CDR2 FRNRAP come from the germline V gene. The CDR3 has 14 amino acids. Here the CDR3 reads CASGLPSGARGYTF. CDR3 bases: TGTGCTAGTGGTCTACCTTCAGGGGCCAGGGGCTACACCTTC.

The V call is TRBV6-5, the J call TRBJ1-3; 9 positions agree with TRBD1. The length of the CDR3 is 15 residues. CDR1 is MNHEY, CDR2 SVGAGI, per germline. The J segment lost 3 bases and the V segment lost 6 bases, leaving 6 bases of the junction unmatched. CDR3 protein: CASRASTGGGNTIYF. The CDR3 region has the DNA TGTGCCAGCAGAGCCTCGACAGGGGGTGGAAACACCATATATTTT.

The chain is built from TRBV7-2 and TRBJ2-7; 7 bases are a match to TRBD1. Trimming at V came to 0 bases and at J to 2 bases, leaving 7 bases not matched to a gene. CDR3 length: 16 residues. Germline CDR1 reads SGHTA; CDR2 reads FQGNSA. The CDR3 region has the DNA TGTGCCAGCAGCTTAGCCCGACAGGGTATAACCTACGAGCAGTACTTC. Encoded protein: CASSLARQGITYEQYF.

This clone was found once. The chain uses TRBV19 and TRBJ2-7, with 8 nucleotides matching TRBD2. Germline values: CDR1 LNHDA, CDR2 SQIVND (reference sequence). The length of the CDR3 is 14 residues. V lost 2 bases and J lost 3; bases outside the gene matches: 3. The CDR3 loop is CASSIRRGVYEQYF. The CDR3 DNA sequence: TGTGCCAGTAGTATACGGCGGGGGGTCTACGAGCAGTACTTC.

The CDR3 reads CASSESGGPAQYF. For the CDR3, the DNA is TGTGCCAGCAGTGAATCAGGGGGCCCAGCTCAGTACTTC. The J gene is TRBJ2-4, the V gene TRBV6-1, with 8 bases identical to TRBD1. The CDR3 runs 13 residues. Unmatched junction bases numbered 6, after V lost 2 bases and J lost 12 bases. Germline CDR1 reads MNHNS; CDR2 reads SASEGT.

V is TRBV27 and J is TRBJ1-1; D unresolved. The CDR3 is made up of 14 amino acids. V was shortened by 2 bases and J by 2 bases, with 9 bases between the two germline ends. CDR1 MNHEY and CDR2 SMNVEV come from the germline V gene (reference sequence). CDR3 in amino acids: CASSLGQSNTEAFF. In DNA, the CDR3 is TGTGCCAGCAGTTTAGGGCAGAGTAACACTGAAGCTTTCTTT.

The chain carries TRBV7-9 and TRBJ2-7, with 8 bases matching TRBD2. Germline V gives CDR1 SEHNR, CDR2 FQNEAQ (reference sequence). This CDR3 has 15 amino acids. J gave up 4 bases and V 4 bases, and 9 bases lay outside the gene matches. CDR3: CASSSRIAGLYEQYF. CDR3 coding DNA: TGTGCCAGCAGCTCCCGGATAGCGGGGTTGTACGAGCAGTACTTC.